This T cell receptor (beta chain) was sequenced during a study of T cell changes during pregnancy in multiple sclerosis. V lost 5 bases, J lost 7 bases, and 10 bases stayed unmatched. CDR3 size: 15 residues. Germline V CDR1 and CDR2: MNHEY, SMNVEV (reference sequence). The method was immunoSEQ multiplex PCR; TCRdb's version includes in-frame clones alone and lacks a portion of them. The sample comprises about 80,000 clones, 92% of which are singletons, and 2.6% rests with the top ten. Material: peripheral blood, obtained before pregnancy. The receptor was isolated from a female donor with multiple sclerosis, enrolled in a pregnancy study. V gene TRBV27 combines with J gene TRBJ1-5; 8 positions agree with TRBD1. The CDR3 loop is CASSQGQGREQPQHF. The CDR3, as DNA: TGTGCCAGCAGTCAAGGACAGGGAAGGGAACAGCCCCAGCATTTT.